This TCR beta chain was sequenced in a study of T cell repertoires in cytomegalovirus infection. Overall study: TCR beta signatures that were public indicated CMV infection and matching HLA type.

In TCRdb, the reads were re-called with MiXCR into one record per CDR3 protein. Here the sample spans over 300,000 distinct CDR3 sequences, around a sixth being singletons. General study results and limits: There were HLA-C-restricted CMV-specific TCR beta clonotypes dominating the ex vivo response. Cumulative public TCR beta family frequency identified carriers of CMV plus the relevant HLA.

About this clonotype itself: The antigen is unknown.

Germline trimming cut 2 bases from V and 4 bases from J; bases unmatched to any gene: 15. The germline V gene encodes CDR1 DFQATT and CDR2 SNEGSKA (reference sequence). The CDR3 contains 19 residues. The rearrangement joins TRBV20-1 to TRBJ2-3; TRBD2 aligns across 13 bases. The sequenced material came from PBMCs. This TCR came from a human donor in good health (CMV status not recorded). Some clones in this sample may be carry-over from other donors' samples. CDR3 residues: CSARSTSGGLLSHPDTQYF. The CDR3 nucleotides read TGCAGTGCTAGATCGACTAGCGGGGGGTTACTTTCGCATCCAGATACGCAGTATTTT.